This TCR beta chain is from a study of control samples from healthy donors and cancer patients. Data came from immunoSEQ multiplex PCR; TCRdb stores just in-frame clones and leaves some out. In the table there are about 130,000 clones, about nine tenths of which are singletons. The ends were cut back, 2 bases at V and 11 bases at J, with 13 bases in the middle. The CDR3 is 14 residues long. Germline CDR1 reads MDHEN; CDR2 reads SYDVKM. The sequence was collected from a man aged 18 to 29 in good health. The sequenced sample consisted of blood. The V and J genes are TRBV28 and TRBJ1-6, with D unclear. As DNA, the CDR3 is TGTGCCAGCAGTTTACCCCTTAACCGTACACCCCTCCACTTT. It encodes CASSLPLNRTPLHF.